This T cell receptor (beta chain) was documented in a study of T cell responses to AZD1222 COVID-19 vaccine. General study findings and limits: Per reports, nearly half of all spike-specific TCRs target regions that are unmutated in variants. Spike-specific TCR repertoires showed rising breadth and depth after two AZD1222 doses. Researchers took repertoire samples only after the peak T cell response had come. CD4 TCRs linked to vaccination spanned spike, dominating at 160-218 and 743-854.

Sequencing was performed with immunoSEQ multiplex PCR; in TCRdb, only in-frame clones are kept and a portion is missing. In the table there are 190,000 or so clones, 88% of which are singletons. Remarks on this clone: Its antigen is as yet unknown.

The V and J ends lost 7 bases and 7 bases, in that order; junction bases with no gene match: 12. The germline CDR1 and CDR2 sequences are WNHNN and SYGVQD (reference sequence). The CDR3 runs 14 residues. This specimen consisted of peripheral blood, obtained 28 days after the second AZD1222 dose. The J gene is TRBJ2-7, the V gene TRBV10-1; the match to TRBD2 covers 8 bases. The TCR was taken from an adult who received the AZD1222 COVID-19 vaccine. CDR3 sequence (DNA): TGCGCCAGCAATAGGACTGCGGGGGGACGAGAGCAGTACTTC. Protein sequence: CASNRTAGGREQYF.